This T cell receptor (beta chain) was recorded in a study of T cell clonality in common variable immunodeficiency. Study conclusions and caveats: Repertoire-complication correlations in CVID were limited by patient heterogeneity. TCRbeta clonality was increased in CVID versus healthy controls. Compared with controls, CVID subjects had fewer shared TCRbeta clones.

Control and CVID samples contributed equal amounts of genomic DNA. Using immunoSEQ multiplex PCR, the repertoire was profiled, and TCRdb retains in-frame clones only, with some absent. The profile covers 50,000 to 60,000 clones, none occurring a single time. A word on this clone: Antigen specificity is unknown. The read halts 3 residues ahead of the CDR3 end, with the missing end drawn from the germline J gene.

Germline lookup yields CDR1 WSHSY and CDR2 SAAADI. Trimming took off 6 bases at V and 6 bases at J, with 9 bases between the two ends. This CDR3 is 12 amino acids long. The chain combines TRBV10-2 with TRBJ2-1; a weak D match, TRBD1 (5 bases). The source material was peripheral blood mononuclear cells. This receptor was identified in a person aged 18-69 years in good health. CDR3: CASRTVSNEQFF. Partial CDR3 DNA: TGCGCCAGCAGGACAGTTTCCAATGAG.